This T cell receptor (beta chain) appears in the sequencing data of a study of CD4 and CD8 cells across lung adenocarcinoma regions. Of note for this clonotype: At one end, the junction sequence differs from germline, possibly due to a read error.

The CDR3 runs 13 residues. Samples came from patients with localized non-small cell lung adenocarcinoma. MiXCR, run by TCRdb on the PCR reads, gives a single entry per CDR3 protein. The sample has approximately 11,000 distinct CDR3 sequences, 53% seen once; the top ten hold less than 40%. The sample was CD8+ T cells from the center of a lung tumor. The receptor comes from a female donor with lung adenocarcinoma. The CD4 and CD8 labels of this study may be unreliable. V gene TRBV12-3 or TRBV12-4 combines with J gene TRBJ2-1; the D gene is possibly TRBD1 (6 bases). The chain's CDR3 is CAIRLGTTDAQYF. The CDR3 DNA reads as TGTGCCATCCGTTTAGGGACAACAGATGCGCAGTATTTC.